A single sample gave rise to the 11 T cell receptor beta chains below, sequenced in a study of blood T cell repertoires in COVID-19. Here immunoSEQ multiplex PCR was the method, and the copy in TCRdb shows in-frame clones only, minus some. This table holds 300,000 or so clones, more than 90% found once. Source material: PBMCs or T cells enriched from blood (not recorded which). The receptors here all came from a man aged 60 to 75 who had recovered from COVID-19.

The chain recombines TRBV18 with TRBJ2-1, with 16 nucleotides matching TRBD2. J lost 7 bases, V lost 6 bases, and 18 bases had no gene match. The CDR3 runs 20 residues. From germline, CDR1 is KGHSH and CDR2 LQKENI. The CDR3 DNA sequence: TGTGCCAGCTCGCGGTCCGGGACTAGCGGGAGGGCCGGTCGTTTGAATGAGCAGTTCTTC. The encoded protein is CASSRSGTSGRAGRLNEQFF.

The genes are TRBV7-3 and TRBJ2-1; D gene ambiguous. The CDR3 has 13 residues. Germline loops: CDR1 SGHTA, CDR2 FQGTGA. V dropped 5 bases and J dropped 5 bases, with 10 bases sitting between them. CDR3: CASSGYMNNEQFF. In DNA form, the CDR3 reads TGTGCCAGCAGCGGTTACATGAACAATGAGCAGTTCTTC.

This clone was picked up one time. The chain combines TRBV18 with TRBJ2-3, with a weak D call TRBD2 (6 bases). The ends were cut back, 4 bases at V and 1 base at J, with 15 bases in the middle. The CDR3 loop spans 16 amino acids. Germline CDR1 reads KGHSH; CDR2 reads LQKENI. Here the CDR3 DNA reads TGTGCCAGCTCACGATCGGGGGACTTGGGCACAGATACGCAGTATTTT. It translates to CASSRSGDLGTDTQYF.

This chain uses TRBV5-4 with TRBJ1-6; tentatively, D is TRBD1 (6 bases). CDR1 and CDR2 (germline): SGHNT, YYREEE (reference sequence). This CDR3 spans 14 amino acids. The ends were cut back, 0 bases at V and 8 bases at J, with 9 bases in the middle. CDR3 in DNA: TGTGCCAGCAGCTTGGGAGGGGGGGATTCACCCCTCCACTTT. It is translated as CASSLGGGDSPLHF.

The rearrangement uses TRBV7-9 and TRBJ1-1; no firm D call. The ends were cut back, 3 bases at V and 4 bases at J, with 12 bases in the middle. The CDR3 has 14 amino acids. Germline V CDR1 and CDR2: SEHNR, FQNEAQ (reference sequence). CDR3 sequence (DNA): TGTGCCAGCAGCTTTTTGCGGGTCTCCACTGAAGCTTTCTTT. Protein: CASSFLRVSTEAFF. The full variable domain, its missing parts supplied by reference TRBV7-9 and TRBJ1-1, is DTGVSQNPRHKITKRGQNVTFRCDPISEHNRLYWYRQTLGQGPEFLTYFQNEAQLEKSRLLSDRFSAERPKGSFSTLEIQRTEQGDSAMYLCASSFLRVSTEAFFGQGTRLTVV.

J is TRBJ1-1 and V is TRBV7-9; D might be TRBD1 (6 bases). The CDR3 runs to 13 residues. Germline lookup yields CDR1 SEHNR and CDR2 FQNEAQ (reference sequence). Between the trimmed V and J ends, which lost 2 bases and 8 bases, there was a span of 12 bases. CDR3 in amino acids: CASSLTGNGEAFF. CDR3 DNA sequence: TGTGCCAGCAGCTTAACAGGGAACGGGGAAGCTTTCTTT. Looking up the rest from reference TRBV7-9 and TRBJ1-1 gives the full variable domain: DTGVSQNPRHKITKRGQNVTFRCDPISEHNRLYWYRQTLGQGPEFLTYFQNEAQLEKSRLLSDRFSAERPKGSFSTLEIQRTEQGDSAMYLCASSLTGNGEAFFGQGTRLTVV.

The V and J genes are TRBV7-3 and TRBJ2-2; 10 bases are a match to TRBD2. V lost 6 bases and J lost 0; bases outside the gene matches: 10. Germline V gene data show CDR1 as SGHTA and CDR2 as FQGTGA. The CDR3 extends over 18 amino acids. The CDR3 nucleotides read TGTGCCAGCAGTCGTAGCGGGAGGTTAGGGGCGAACACCGGGGAGCTGTTTTTT. This gives the protein CASSRSGRLGANTGELFF.

The chain uses TRBV27 and TRBJ1-6; 8 bases fit TRBD1. CDR1 is MNHEY, CDR2 SMNVEV, per germline (reference sequence). V lost 5 bases and J lost 11; bases outside the gene matches: 8. The CDR3 contains 14 residues. In nucleotides, the CDR3 is TGTGCCAGCAGTCAAACAGGGGGTTGGACACCCCTCCACTTT. It translates to CASSQTGGWTPLHF.

The rearrangement links TRBV6-2 or TRBV6-3 to TRBJ1-4; 8 bases are shared with TRBD1. Per germline, CDR1 MNHEY and CDR2 SVGEGT. J lost 7 bases, V lost 5 bases, and 18 bases had no gene match. The CDR3 is 18 amino acids. CDR3 sequence (DNA): TGTGCCAGCAGTCCCTACGGACAGGGAACGCGAGTTGTTGAAAAACTGTTTTTT. Protein product: CASSPYGQGTRVVEKLFF.

This chain connects TRBV24-1 to TRBJ2-7; 7 bases are a match to TRBD1. This CDR3 contains 18 residues. Germline loops: CDR1 KGHDR, CDR2 SFDVKD. V shed 3 bases, J shed 2 bases, and the junction held 15 bases outside the gene matches. The DNA for the CDR3 is TGTGCCACCAGTGATCCTCGGGACAGCCCCAAACGAACCTACGAGCAGTACTTC. Residues: CATSDPRDSPKRTYEQYF.

The V gene is TRBV7-9, the J gene TRBJ2-3, with D possibly matching TRBD2 (5 bases). Trimming removed 5 bases at V and 1 base at J, with 7 bases between. This CDR3 comprises 13 residues. Germline loops: CDR1 SEHNR, CDR2 FQNEAQ (reference sequence). DNA of the CDR3: TGTGCCAGCAGCCTCGGGGGCACAGATACGCAGTATTTT. This translates into CASSLGGTDTQYF.